A selection of T cell receptor beta chains follows, all from one sample in a study of T cell responses to AZD1222 COVID-19 vaccine. The data were produced by immunoSEQ multiplex PCR, yet TCRdb's version contains in-frame clones alone and is incomplete. This sample yields approximately 81,000 clones, of which around four fifths are seen a single time; 1.3% belongs to the top ten. The sequencing here drew on peripheral blood, taken 28 days after the second AZD1222 dose. The receptors were gathered from an adult who received the AZD1222 COVID-19 vaccine. Each CDR3 is given with its conserved first and last residue. Clone size appears in some rows only: once, few, many, or a class for an expanded clone.

CDR3aa | len | v_gene | abundance
CASTGLHLNEQFF | 13 | TRBV11-2 | .
CASSYYGRGLISNEQYF | 17 | TRBV6-2/TRBV6-3 | .
CASSPVRTGELFF | 13 | TRBV18 | .
CASSQVTGGYTEAFF | 15 | TRBV4-3 | .
CASSLLQVQETQYF | 14 | TRBV28 | once
CASGRGSGRYNEQFF | 15 | TRBV27 | .
CASSSPRTGTYEQYF | 15 | TRBV6-6 | .
CASSFSLYGYTF | 12 | TRBV28 | once
CASGTSSNTEAFF | 13 | TRBV12-5 | once
CASTPSKGARGNTIYF | 16 | TRBV28 | .